A single sample gave rise to the 16 T cell receptor beta chains below, sequenced in a study of Ad26.COV2.S vaccination and SARS-CoV-2 variants (dated by TCRdb to the early 2020s). In the paper's terms, the treatment or condition label means: some 20 received Ad26.COV2.S at low or high dose, single or two shots; about 5 received placebo; per-sample allocation not given. Repertoires of vaccine and placebo recipients were sequenced from samples taken on day 63 after the first injection. The method behind the library was the immunoSEQ multiplex PCR assay. TCRdb provides this immuneACCESS table in a form limited to in-frame rearrangements. Some clones are lacking; in checked studies, under half of them reflect an unresolved V gene, and why the rest are absent is not known. This sample is represented by 250,000 or so clones; around 85% of them were singletons. Of the sample, 2.9% falls within the top ten clones.

Specimen: peripheral blood, collected in a trial of Ad26.COV2.S vaccine versus placebo. Receptors originate from a person between 18 and 65 years old who received the Ad26.COV2.S COVID-19 vaccine or a placebo.

CDR3: CASSSRLAGNTIYF. The CDR3 DNA reads TGTGCCAGCAGCTCCCGCTTGGCTGGAAACACCATATATTTT. The chain uses TRBV11-2 and TRBJ1-3; D not certain. The CDR3 extends over 14 amino acids. The ends were cut back, 4 bases at V and 2 bases at J, with 9 bases in the middle. Germline V gene data show CDR1 as SGHAT and CDR2 as FQNNGV.

This clone appeared once. This chain links TRBV11-2 with TRBJ2-1, with D possibly TRBD2 on 6 matching bases. The V end was cut by 4 bases, the J end by 8 bases, with 12 bases between. The CDR3 sequence is 13 residues long. Germline values: CDR1 SGHAT, CDR2 FQNNGV. CDR3 protein: CASSSLGSHEQFF. The CDR3 DNA sequence: TGTGCCAGCAGCTCCCTCGGGAGCCATGAGCAGTTCTTC.

This clone was recorded only once. The V gene is TRBV6-2 or TRBV6-3, the J gene TRBJ2-2; D unresolved. From germline, CDR1 is MNHEY and CDR2 SVGEGT. V lost 0 bases and J 7 bases, leaving 12 bases between the germline ends. The CDR3 covers 15 residues. The CDR3 DNA sequence: TGTGCCAGCAGTTACTCTTGGGCCGCTAGCGGGGAGCTGTTTTTT. Amino acid sequence: CASSYSWAASGELFF.

This clone was seen a handful of times. The chain employs TRBV3-1 (or the pseudogene TRBV3-2) and TRBJ1-2, with D hard to call. CDR1 LGHDT and CDR2 YNNKEL come from the germline V gene (reference sequence). This CDR3 spans 12 amino acids. V lost 8 bases and J lost 4, with 11 bases in between. The CDR3 DNA follows: TGTGCCAGCGCGGTGACGGGCTATGGCTACACCTTC. Amino acids: CASAVTGYGYTF.

This sequence joins TRBV9 and TRBJ2-3; 8 positions agree with TRBD2. This CDR3 spans 15 amino acids. The germline V gene encodes CDR1 SGDLS and CDR2 YYNGEE. Trimming removed 6 bases from V and 5 bases from J; junction bases left unmatched: 11. DNA of the CDR3: TGTGCCAGCACCAGGTTAGCGGGAAGGGGAGATACGCAGTATTTT. Translating gives CASTRLAGRGDTQYF.

This chain joins TRBV27 and TRBJ2-2; a weak D match, TRBD2 (6 bases). Germline lookup yields CDR1 MNHEY and CDR2 SMNVEV (reference sequence). The CDR3 spans 14 residues. V was trimmed by 5 bases and J by 6 bases, leaving 13 bases between them. In DNA form, the CDR3 reads TGTGCCAGCAGTCCAACGACTAGAGCCGGGGAGCTGTTTTTT. Protein sequence: CASSPTTRAGELFF.

The rearrangement links TRBV7-8 to TRBJ2-1; D is uncertain. V shed 4 bases and J shed 9 bases, with 19 bases lying between them. CDR3 length: 15 residues. CDR1 SGHVS and CDR2 FQNEAQ come from the germline V gene. The CDR3 nucleotides are TGTGCCAGCAGCTCAGACGTCGGAACTTACGCTGAGCAGTTCTTC. Amino acid sequence: CASSSDVGTYAEQFF.

The chain recombines TRBV9 with TRBJ2-1; D ambiguous. V lost 0 bases and J 11 bases, leaving 15 bases between the germline ends. The CDR3 is 14 residues long. Germline V lookup: CDR1 SGDLS, CDR2 YYNGEE. CDR3 coding DNA: TGTGCCAGCAGCGTAGCTGCGGTTACCAGGCAGCAGTTCTTC. Protein: CASSVAAVTRQQFF.

CDR3 amino acids: CASSWGGSGGSGNTIYF. The CDR3 DNA follows: TGCGCCAGCAGCTGGGGAGGGAGCGGTGGCTCGGGAAACACCATATATTTT. The rearrangement uses TRBV5-1 and TRBJ1-3; D gene ambiguous. With 3 bases removed from V and 4 bases from J, the gap between germline ends came to 20 bases. CDR1 and CDR2 from the germline V gene are SGHRS and YFSETQ. The CDR3 covers 17 residues.

The rearrangement uses TRBV14 and TRBJ1-4, with a tentative D call TRBD1 (5 bases). The germline V gene encodes CDR1 SGHDN and CDR2 FVKESK. The CDR3 has 16 amino acids. Trimming left V 1 base short and J 4 bases short, with 13 bases between. The CDR3 loop is CASSQGAQVYNEKLFF. CDR3 nucleotide sequence: TGTGCCAGCAGCCAAGGGGCACAGGTTTATAATGAAAAACTGTTTTTT.

This clone was detected once. V usage is TRBV18 and J usage is TRBJ1-2, with TRBD1 identical over 9 bases. CDR3 length equals 15 residues. V gave up 4 bases and J gave up 3 bases; unmatched junction bases: 6. Germline V lookup: CDR1 KGHSH, CDR2 LQKENI. The CDR3: CASSLNRGHDYGYTF. In nucleotides, the CDR3 is TGTGCCAGCTCACTAAACAGGGGGCATGACTATGGCTACACCTTC.

The chain recombines TRBV4-2 with TRBJ2-5; D is unclear. The CDR3 covers 13 residues. Trimming took off 4 bases at V and 2 bases at J, with 8 bases between the two ends. From germline, CDR1 is LGHNA and CDR2 YNFKEQ. DNA of the CDR3: TGTGCCAGCAGCCCCCTGGGGCAAGAGACCCAGTACTTC. Protein sequence: CASSPLGQETQYF.

The rearrangement joins TRBV12-5 to TRBJ2-5; TRBD2 might be the D (6 bases). This CDR3 is built from 13 residues. Germline V CDR1 and CDR2: LGHNT, FRNRAP. Trimming shortened V by 4 bases and J by 7 bases, and 13 bases separated the two germline ends. The CDR3 sequence is CASGWDSLGTQYF. The DNA for the CDR3 is TGTGCTAGTGGTTGGGACTCCTTAGGGACCCAGTACTTC.

V is TRBV6-5 and J is TRBJ2-2; D gene ambiguous. In germline, CDR1 is MNHEY, CDR2 SVGAGI. The CDR3 runs to 13 residues. V lost 5 bases and J 6 bases, leaving 10 bases between the germline ends. Here the CDR3 reads CASSRLGPGELFF. The CDR3 DNA follows: TGTGCCAGCAGTCGACTGGGTCCCGGGGAGCTGTTTTTT.

This chain's CDR3 is CASSLVSGSQGELFF. In nucleotides, the CDR3 is TGTGCCAGCAGCTTGGTTTCAGGCTCACAGGGGGAGCTGTTTTTT. The V gene is TRBV5-6, the J gene TRBJ2-2, with D unclear. The length of the CDR3 is 15 residues. Between the trimmed V and J ends, which lost 0 bases and 8 bases, there was a span of 14 bases. Germline lookup yields CDR1 SGHDT and CDR2 YYEEEE.

The chain uses TRBV5-1 and TRBJ1-1; tentative D call: TRBD1 (6 bases). Germline V gene sequence: CDR1 SGHRS, CDR2 YFSETQ. The CDR3 is made up of 15 amino acids. V lost 4 bases and J lost 2, with 15 bases in between. The CDR3 nucleotides are TGCGCCAGCAGCCAAATACCCGGGACAAACACTGAAGCTTTCTTT. Translated, it gives CASSQIPGTNTEAFF.